In this sample, the clone carrying this T cell receptor (beta chain) turned up a few times. Its antigen is unidentified. The sample originates from a study of identical twins. General study findings and limits: Cord blood beta clonotypes that were abundant carried fewer insertions, and memory repertoires showed no such trend. Twins' excess sharing was less marked for out-of-frame beta sequences.

CDR3 length: 15 amino acids. Trimming cost V 3 bases and J 0 bases; bases outside gene matches: 5. Germline assignment: CDR1 SGHRS and CDR2 YFSETQ. Through template switching, a universal primer site was introduced, and the cDNA contained unique molecular identifiers. TCRdb fed the 5' RACE reads into MiXCR, producing one record per CDR3 protein. The sample contains 400,000 to 500,000 distinct CDR3 sequences, around 15% of which appear only once. The same sample was also used in a study of yellow fever vaccine responses in identical twins. This second study says: Reportedly, twins' vaccine T cell responses looked partly convergent and partly personalized.

Sequences were obtained from CD4+ T cells sorted from blood. The V gene is TRBV5-1, the J gene TRBJ1-1, with 7 nucleotides matching TRBD1. The TCR originated in a woman between 18 and 30 years old in good health. CDR3 in amino acids: CASSSPGQMNTEAFF. CDR3 nucleotide sequence: TGCGCCAGCAGCTCACCGGGACAGATGAACACTGAAGCTTTCTTT.